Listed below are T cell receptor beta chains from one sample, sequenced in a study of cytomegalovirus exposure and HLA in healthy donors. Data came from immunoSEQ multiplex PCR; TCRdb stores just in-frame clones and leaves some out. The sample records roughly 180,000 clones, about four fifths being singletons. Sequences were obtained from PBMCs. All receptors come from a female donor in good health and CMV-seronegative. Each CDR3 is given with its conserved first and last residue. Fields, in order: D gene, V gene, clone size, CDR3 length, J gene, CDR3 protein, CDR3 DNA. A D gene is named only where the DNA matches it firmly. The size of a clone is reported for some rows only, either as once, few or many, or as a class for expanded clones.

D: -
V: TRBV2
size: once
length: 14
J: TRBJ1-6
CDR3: CASSEGRLLSPLHF
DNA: TGTGCCAGCAGTGAAGGGCGGCTGCTCTCACCCCTCCACTTT

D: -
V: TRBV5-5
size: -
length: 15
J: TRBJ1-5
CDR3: CASTATEYSNQPQHF
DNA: TGTGCCAGCACCGCCACAGAGTATAGCAATCAGCCCCAGCATTTT

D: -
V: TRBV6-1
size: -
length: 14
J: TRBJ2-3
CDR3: CAITRGVGSDTQYF
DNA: TGTGCCATCACCAGAGGAGTTGGTTCAGATACGCAGTATTTT

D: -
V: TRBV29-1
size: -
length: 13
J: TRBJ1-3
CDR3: CSVEGPGGDTIYF
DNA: TGCAGCGTTGAAGGGCCCGGGGGAGACACCATATATTTT

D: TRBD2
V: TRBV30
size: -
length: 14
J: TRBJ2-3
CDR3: CAWSAGGAADTQYF
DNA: TGTGCCTGGAGTGCGGGGGGAGCGGCAGATACGCAGTATTTT

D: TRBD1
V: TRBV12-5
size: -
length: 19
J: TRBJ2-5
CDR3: CASGLPPRQGASSQETQYF
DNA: TGTGCTAGTGGTCTCCCCCCTCGCCAGGGGGCATCATCCCAAGAGACCCAGTACTTC

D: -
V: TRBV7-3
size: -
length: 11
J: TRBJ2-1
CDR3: CASSPGNEQFF
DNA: TGTGCCAGCAGCCCAGGTAATGAGCAGTTCTTC

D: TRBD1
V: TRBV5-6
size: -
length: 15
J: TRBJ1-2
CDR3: CASSATSGTGYGYTF
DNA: TGTGCCAGCAGCGCAACGTCCGGGACAGGCTATGGCTACACCTTC

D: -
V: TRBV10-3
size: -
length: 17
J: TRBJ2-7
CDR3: CAISESTSPTPKYEQYF
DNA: TGTGCCATCAGTGAGTCAACTAGTCCCACCCCCAAATACGAGCAGTACTTC

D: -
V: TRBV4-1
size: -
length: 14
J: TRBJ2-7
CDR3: CASSHRVGAHEQYF
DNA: TGCGCCAGCAGCCACAGGGTAGGGGCCCACGAGCAGTACTTC

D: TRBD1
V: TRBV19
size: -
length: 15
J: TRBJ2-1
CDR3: CASSIDLGTGDEQFF
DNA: TGTGCCAGTAGTATAGACCTTGGGACAGGCGATGAGCAGTTCTTC

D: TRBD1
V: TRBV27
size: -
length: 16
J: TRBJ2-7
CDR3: CASSLIAGQGAGEQYF
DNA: TGTGCCAGCAGTTTGATCGCCGGACAGGGGGCGGGTGAGCAGTACTTC

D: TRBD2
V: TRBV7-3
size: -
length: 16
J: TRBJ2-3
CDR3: CASSSRTSGSGNTQYF
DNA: TGTGCCAGCAGCTCCAGGACTAGCGGGAGTGGTAATACGCAGTATTTT

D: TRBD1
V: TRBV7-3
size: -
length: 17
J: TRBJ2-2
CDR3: CASSLVPGQGTIGELFF
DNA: TGTGCCAGCAGCTTGGTGCCGGGACAGGGGACGATCGGGGAGCTGTTTTTT

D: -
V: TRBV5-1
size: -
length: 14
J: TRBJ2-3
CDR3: CASSLVRGSDTQYF
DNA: TGCGCCAGCAGCTTGGTGCGGGGCTCAGATACGCAGTATTTT

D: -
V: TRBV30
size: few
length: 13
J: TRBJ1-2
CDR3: CAWSPRVPGGYTF
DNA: TGTGCCTGGAGCCCCCGGGTCCCGGGGGGCTACACCTTC

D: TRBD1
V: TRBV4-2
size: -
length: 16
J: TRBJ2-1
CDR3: CASSQVGQGTYNEQFF
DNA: TGTGCCAGCAGCCAAGTGGGACAGGGGACCTACAATGAGCAGTTCTTC

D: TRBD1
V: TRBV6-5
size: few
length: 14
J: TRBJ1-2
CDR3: CASSALDRVNGYTF
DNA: TGTGCCAGCAGTGCCCTCGACAGGGTCAATGGCTACACCTTC

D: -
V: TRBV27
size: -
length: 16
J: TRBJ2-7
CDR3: CASSSSLSGVTHEQYF
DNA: TGTGCCAGCAGTTCCTCATTATCAGGGGTAACACACGAGCAGTACTTC

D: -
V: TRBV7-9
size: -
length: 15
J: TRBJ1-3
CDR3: CASSLATSSGNTIYF
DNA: TGTGCCAGCAGCTTAGCCACCAGCTCTGGAAACACCATATATTTT

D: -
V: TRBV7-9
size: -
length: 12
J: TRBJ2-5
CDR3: CASSLRGETQYF
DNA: TGTGCCAGCAGCCTTAGGGGAGAGACCCAGTACTTC

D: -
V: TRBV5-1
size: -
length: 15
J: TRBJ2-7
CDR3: CASSLEGGVTNEQYF
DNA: TGCGCCAGCAGCTTGGAGGGGGGGGTTACTAACGAGCAGTACTTC

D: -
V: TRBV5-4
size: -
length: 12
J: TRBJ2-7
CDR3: CASSWGLGEQYF
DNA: TGTGCCAGCAGCTGGGGACTGGGCGAGCAGTACTTC

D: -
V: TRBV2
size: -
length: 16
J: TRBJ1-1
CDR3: CASSEVGTGYGTEAFF
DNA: TGTGCCAGCAGTGAAGTTGGCACGGGTTATGGGACTGAAGCTTTCTTT

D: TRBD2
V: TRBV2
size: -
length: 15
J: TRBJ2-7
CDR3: CASSLDGGGRYEQYF
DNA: TGTGCCAGCAGCCTGGATGGGGGAGGGAGGTACGAGCAGTACTTC

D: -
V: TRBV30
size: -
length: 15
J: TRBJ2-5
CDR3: CAWSVRRPPTWTQYF
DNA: TGTGCCTGGAGTGTACGGAGGCCCCCAACTTGGACCCAGTACTTC

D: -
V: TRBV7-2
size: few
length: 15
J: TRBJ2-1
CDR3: CASSPNLQPDNEQFF
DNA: TGTGCCAGCAGCCCTAACCTCCAACCCGACAATGAGCAGTTCTTC

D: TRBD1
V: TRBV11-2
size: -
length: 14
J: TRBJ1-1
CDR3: CASSVDRVGTEAFF
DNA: TGTGCCAGCAGCGTGGACAGGGTGGGCACTGAAGCTTTCTTT